The sequence of this T cell receptor (beta chain) was determined in a study of T cell responses to AZD1222 COVID-19 vaccine. Looking at the study overall: Whether given at about 4 or about 12 weeks, second doses were pooled. Overall study findings and caveats: Increased Spike-specific TCR breadth and depth were observed after two AZD1222 doses. Females outnumbered males among donors, who were mostly white British; clonal diversity was possibly underestimated.

V lost 7 bases and J lost 0, with 19 bases in between. The CDR3 contains 16 residues. CDR1 SGHTA and CDR2 FQGNSA come from the germline V gene. As to this clone: The antigen remains undetermined.

Method: immunoSEQ multiplex PCR; TCRdb's copy keeps in-frame clones and lacks some. The sample has approximately 30,000 clones, around 80% seen once. Sample: peripheral blood, taken on day 0 of AZD1222 vaccination. The rearrangement uses TRBV7-2 and TRBJ2-7; perhaps TRBD2 as D (6 bases). The clonotype was recovered from an adult in good health. CDR3 DNA: TGTGCCAGCAATCCCCCGGCGGCTAGCGACTCCTACGAGCAGTACGTC. The encoded protein is CASNPPAASDSYEQYV.